These T cell receptor beta chains were read from a single sample in a study of neurological immune-mediated disorders. TCRdb recomputed calls from the 5' RACE reads with MiXCR, one row per CDR3 protein. In the table there are 75,000 to 90,000 distinct CDR3 sequences, 10% of which are singletons. The sample was PBMCs. These receptors were collected from a man aged 35 to 55 in good health. Both conserved end residues are part of each CDR3. A D gene is named only where the DNA matches it firmly. Clone size appears in some rows only: once, few, many, or a class for an expanded clone.

-	TRBV19	-	TRBJ2-1	CASSIKLALYNEQFF	TGTGCCAGTAGTATAAAACTAGCCCTTTACAATGAGCAGTTCTTC
-	TRBV12-3/TRBV12-4	-	TRBJ1-1	CASSYGQPVSAFF	TGTGCCAGCAGTTACGGCCAACCAGTCTCGGCTTTCTTT
many	TRBV5-4	-	TRBJ1-1	CASSLEGGLTEAFF	TGTGCCAGCAGCTTGGAGGGTGGTCTAACTGAAGCTTTCTTT
many	TRBV28	TRBD2	TRBJ2-5	CASSSRLAGAGETQYF	TGTGCCAGCAGTTCCAGACTAGCGGGGGCCGGCGAGACCCAGTACTTC
many	TRBV10-3	TRBD2	TRBJ2-1	CAISESAVRGGSYNEQFF	TGTGCCATCAGTGAGTCCGCCGTGCGCGGGGGTTCCTACAATGAGCAGTTCTTC
few	TRBV3-1	-	TRBJ2-1	CASSPLGNEQFF	TGTGCCAGCAGCCCCCTGGGAAATGAGCAGTTCTTC
many	TRBV7-3	-	TRBJ2-3	CASSLINTDTQYF	TGTGCCAGCAGCCTAATTAACACAGATACGCAGTATTTT
-	TRBV6-6	-	TRBJ1-1	CASSYLGPEAFF	TGTGCCAGCAGTTACTTGGGTCCTGAAGCTTTCTTT
many	TRBV15	-	TRBJ2-7	CATSRDRRGYEQYF	TGTGCCACCAGCAGAGATAGGAGGGGATACGAGCAGTACTTC
many	TRBV7-9	-	TRBJ2-1	CASSLVNEQFF	TGTGCCAGCAGCTTAGTCAATGAGCAGTTCTTC
many	TRBV3-1	-	TRBJ1-3	CASSPRISGNTIYF	TGTGCCAGCAGCCCCCGGATCTCTGGAAACACCATATATTTT
many	TRBV7-9	-	TRBJ2-3	CASSQITDTQYF	TGTGCCAGCAGCCAGATCACAGATACGCAGTATTTT
many	TRBV6-1	-	TRBJ2-7	CASSERGRTYEQYF	TGTGCCAGCAGTGAACGGGGCCGAACCTACGAGCAGTACTTC
medium-sized	TRBV5-1	-	TRBJ2-1	CASSSSTGSYNEQFF	TGCGCCAGCAGCTCGTCGACTGGGTCCTACAATGAGCAGTTCTTC
many	TRBV20-1	TRBD2	TRBJ2-5	CSAGGAGGPGETQYF	TGCAGTGCTGGAGGTGCGGGAGGGCCGGGAGAGACCCAGTACTTC
few	TRBV7-2	-	TRBJ1-1	CASSPRPEGTEAFF	TGTGCCAGCAGCCCAAGACCCGAGGGGACTGAAGCTTTCTTT
few	TRBV7-2	-	TRBJ1-1	CASSKTVSNTEAFF	TGTGCCAGCAGCAAGACAGTATCGAACACTGAAGCTTTCTTT
many	TRBV10-1	-	TRBJ1-4	CASSVSPDGEKLFF	TGCGCCAGCAGTGTTTCCCCGGATGGTGAAAAACTGTTTTTT
many	TRBV15	-	TRBJ1-6	CATSRDPGTNSPLHF	TGTGCCACCAGCAGAGATCCAGGTACTAATTCACCCCTCCACTTT
many	TRBV6-1	-	TRBJ2-2	CASISGIYTGELFF	TGTGCCAGCATATCAGGGATCTACACCGGGGAGCTGTTTTTT
many	TRBV2	-	TRBJ2-2	CASSEALWGAGGGELFF	TGTGCCAGCAGTGAAGCGCTCTGGGGCGCAGGCGGCGGGGAGCTGTTTTTT
many	TRBV5-5	-	TRBJ2-7	CASSHYGTPNPYEQYF	TGTGCCAGCAGTCATTACGGGACCCCAAACCCCTACGAGCAGTACTTC
-	TRBV12-3/TRBV12-4	-	TRBJ1-2	CASSSGLTGRGGTDGYTF	TGTGCCAGCAGCTCGGGGTTAACGGGGAGGGGCGGTACGGATGGCTACACCTTC
-	TRBV6-1	-	TRBJ2-5	CASTPVQETQYF	TGTGCCAGCACCCCGGTGCAAGAGACCCAGTACTTC
many	TRBV20-1	-	TRBJ2-7	CSARDRPPEQYF	TGCAGTGCTAGAGATCGGCCACCCGAGCAGTACTTC
many	TRBV10-1	TRBD2	TRBJ2-1	CASSKREGSYNEQFF	TGCGCCAGCTCAAAGCGGGAGGGATCCTACAATGAGCAGTTCTTC
many	TRBV5-1	-	TRBJ1-2	CASSRSQGNYGYTF	TGCGCCAGCAGCCGAAGTCAGGGTAACTATGGCTACACCTTC
many	TRBV5-4	-	TRBJ2-7	CASSLAPGVGEQYF	TGTGCCAGCAGCTTGGCCCCGGGGGTAGGCGAGCAGTACTTC